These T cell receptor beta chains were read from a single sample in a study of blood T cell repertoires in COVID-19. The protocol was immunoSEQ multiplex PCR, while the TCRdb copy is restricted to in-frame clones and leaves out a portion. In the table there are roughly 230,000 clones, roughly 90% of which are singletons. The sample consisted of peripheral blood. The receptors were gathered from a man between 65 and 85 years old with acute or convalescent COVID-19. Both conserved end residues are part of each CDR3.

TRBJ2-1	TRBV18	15	CASSPLRGAYNEQFF
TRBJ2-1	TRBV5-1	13	CASSSLQTPEQFF
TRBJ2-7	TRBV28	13	CASRGRGHGEQYF
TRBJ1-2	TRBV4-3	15	CASSQELAGAYGYTF
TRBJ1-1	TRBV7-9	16	CATGKIQGARNTEAFF
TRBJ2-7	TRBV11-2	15	CASSFGTSSRGEQYF
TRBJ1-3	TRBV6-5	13	CASSRVSGNTIYF
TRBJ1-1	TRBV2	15	CASSPGPGGNTEAFF
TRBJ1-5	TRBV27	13	CASRTGNNQPQHF
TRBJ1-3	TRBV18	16	CASSASRQSSGNTIYF
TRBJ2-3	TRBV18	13	CASLGQRTDTQYF
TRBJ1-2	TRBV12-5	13	CASGLSGNYGYTF
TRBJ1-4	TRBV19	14	CASRGGASNEKLFF
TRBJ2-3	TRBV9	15	CASSVSWTRTDTQYF
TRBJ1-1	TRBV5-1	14	CASHGGVMNTEAFF
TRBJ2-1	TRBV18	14	CASSPRTTRNEQFF
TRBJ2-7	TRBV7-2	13	CASSEDRGHEQYF
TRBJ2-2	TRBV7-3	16	CASSLQGPANTGELFF
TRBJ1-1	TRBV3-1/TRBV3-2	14	CASSQSERRTEAFF
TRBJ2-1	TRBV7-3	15	CASSLTSGIFNEQFF
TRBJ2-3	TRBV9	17	CASTFPRLAGRTDTQYF
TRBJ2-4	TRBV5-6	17	CASSLGSAPRGGNIQYF
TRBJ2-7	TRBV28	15	CASSTPPQFTYEQYF
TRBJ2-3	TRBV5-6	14	CASSWGQGPDTQYF
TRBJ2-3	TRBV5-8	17	CASKTRLAGGGTDTQYF
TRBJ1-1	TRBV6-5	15	CASSWAGIMNTEAFF
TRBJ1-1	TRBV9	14	CASSPQGPNTEAFF
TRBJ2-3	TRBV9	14	CASSVRSGMGAQYF
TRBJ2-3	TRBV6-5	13	CASSPQSTDTQYF
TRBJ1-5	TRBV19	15	CASSRDITSNQPQHF
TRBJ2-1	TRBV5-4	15	CASSSSGRAKNEQFF
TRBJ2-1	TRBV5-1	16	CASSYSALSSYNEQFF
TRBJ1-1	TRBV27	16	CASSLSPGGVMGEAFF
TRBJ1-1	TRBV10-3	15	CAISESKTGSTEAFF
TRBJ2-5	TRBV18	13	CASSPGQGETQYF
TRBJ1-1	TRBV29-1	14	CSVKGDTSNTEAFF
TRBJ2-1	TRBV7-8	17	CASSLAGSAGGKNEQFF
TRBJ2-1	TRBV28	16	CASSFRGSSSYNEQFF
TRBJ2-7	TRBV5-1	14	CASSLGQGTSEQYF
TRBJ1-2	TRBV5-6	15	CASSRMATGSYGYTF
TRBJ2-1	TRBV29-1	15	CSVEEAGGAYNEQFF
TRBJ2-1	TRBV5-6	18	CASSFTSGSPIFYNEQFF
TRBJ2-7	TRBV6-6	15	CASSYGTGGVEEQYF
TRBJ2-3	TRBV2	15	CASNLAGPSTDTQYF
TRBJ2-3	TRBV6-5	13	CASSRGITDTQYF
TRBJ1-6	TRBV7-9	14	CASSLQGHNSPLHF